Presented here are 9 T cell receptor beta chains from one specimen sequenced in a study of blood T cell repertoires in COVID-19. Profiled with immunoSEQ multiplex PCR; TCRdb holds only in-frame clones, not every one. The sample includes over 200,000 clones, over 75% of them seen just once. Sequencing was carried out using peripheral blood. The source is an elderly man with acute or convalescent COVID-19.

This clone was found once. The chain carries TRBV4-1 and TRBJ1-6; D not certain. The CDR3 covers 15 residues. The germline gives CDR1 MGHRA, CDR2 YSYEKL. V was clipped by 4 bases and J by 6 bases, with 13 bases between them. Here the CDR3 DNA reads TGCGCCAGCAGCCCGCCGACGGGATTTAATTCACCCCTCCACTTT. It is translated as CASSPPTGFNSPLHF.

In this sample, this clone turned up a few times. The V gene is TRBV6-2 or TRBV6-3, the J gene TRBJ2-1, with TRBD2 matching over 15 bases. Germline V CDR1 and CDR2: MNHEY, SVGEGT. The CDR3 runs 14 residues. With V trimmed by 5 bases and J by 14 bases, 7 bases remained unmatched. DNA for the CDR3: TGTGCCAGCAGTCCCGGGACTAGCGGGAGGATGGAGTTCTTC. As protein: CASSPGTSGRMEFF.

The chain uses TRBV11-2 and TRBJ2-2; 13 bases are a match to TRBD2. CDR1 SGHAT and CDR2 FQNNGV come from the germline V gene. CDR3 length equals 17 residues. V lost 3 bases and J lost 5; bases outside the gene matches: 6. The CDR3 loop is CASSLGLAGIGTGELFF. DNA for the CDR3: TGTGCCAGCAGCTTGGGACTAGCGGGAATTGGAACCGGGGAGCTGTTTTTT. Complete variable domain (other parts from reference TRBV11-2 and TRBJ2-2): EAGVAQSPRYKIIEKRQSVAFWCNPISGHATLYWYQQILGQGPKLLIQFQNNGVVDDSQLPKDRFSAERLKGVDSTLKIQPAKLEDSAVYLCASSLGLAGIGTGELFFGEGSRLTVL.

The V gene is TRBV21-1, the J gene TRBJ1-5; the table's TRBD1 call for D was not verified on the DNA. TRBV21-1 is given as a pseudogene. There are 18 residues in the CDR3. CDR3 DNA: TGTGCCAGCAGCGCACGGACAGGCGAATATGCGGGGAATCAGCCCCAGCATTTT. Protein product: CASSARTGEYAGNQPQHF.

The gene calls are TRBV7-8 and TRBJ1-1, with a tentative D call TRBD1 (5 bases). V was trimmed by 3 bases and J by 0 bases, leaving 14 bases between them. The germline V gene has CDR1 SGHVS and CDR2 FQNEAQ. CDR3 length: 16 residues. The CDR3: CASSFLRGVVNTEAFF. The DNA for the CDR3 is TGTGCCAGCAGCTTTCTCCGGGGGGTGGTGAACACTGAAGCTTTCTTT.

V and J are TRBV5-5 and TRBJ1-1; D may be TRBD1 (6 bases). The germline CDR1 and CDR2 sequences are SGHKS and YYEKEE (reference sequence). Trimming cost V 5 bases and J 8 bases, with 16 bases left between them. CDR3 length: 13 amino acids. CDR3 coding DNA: TGTGCCAGCAGTAAATTCGGGGGGGCAGAAGCTTTCTTT. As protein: CASSKFGGAEAFF.

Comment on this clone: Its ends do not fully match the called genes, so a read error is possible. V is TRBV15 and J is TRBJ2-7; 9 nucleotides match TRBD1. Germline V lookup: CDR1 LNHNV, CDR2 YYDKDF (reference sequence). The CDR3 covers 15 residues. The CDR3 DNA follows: TGTGCCACCAGCAGAGGCGACGACAGGGGGAACGATCAGTACTTC. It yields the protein CATSRGDDRGNDQYF. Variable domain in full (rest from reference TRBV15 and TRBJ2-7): DAMVIQNPRYQVTQFGKPVTLSCSQTLNHNVMYWYQQKSSQAPKLLFHYYDKDFNNEADTPDNFQSRRPNTSFCFLDIRSPGLGDTAMYLCATSRGDDRGNDQYFGPGTRLTVT.

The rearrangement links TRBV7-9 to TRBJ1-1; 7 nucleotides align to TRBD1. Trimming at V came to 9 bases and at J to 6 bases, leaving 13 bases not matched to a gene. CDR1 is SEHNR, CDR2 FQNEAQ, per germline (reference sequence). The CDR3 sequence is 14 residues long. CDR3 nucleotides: TGTGCCAGTTTTCGGACAGGATCGAGCCCTGAAGCTTTCTTT. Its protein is CASFRTGSSPEAFF.

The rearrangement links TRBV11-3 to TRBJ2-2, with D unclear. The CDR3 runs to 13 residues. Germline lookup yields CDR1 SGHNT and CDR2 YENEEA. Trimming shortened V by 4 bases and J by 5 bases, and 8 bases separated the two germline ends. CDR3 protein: CASSSPGTGELFF. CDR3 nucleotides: TGTGCCAGCAGCTCCCCCGGGACCGGGGAGCTGTTTTTT. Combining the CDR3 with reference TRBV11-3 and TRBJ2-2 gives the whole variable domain EAGVVQSPRYKIIEKKQPVAFWCNPISGHNTLYWYLQNLGQGPELLIRYENEEAVDDSQLPKDRFSAERLKGVDSTLKIQPAELGDSAVYLCASSSPGTGELFFGEGSRLTVL.